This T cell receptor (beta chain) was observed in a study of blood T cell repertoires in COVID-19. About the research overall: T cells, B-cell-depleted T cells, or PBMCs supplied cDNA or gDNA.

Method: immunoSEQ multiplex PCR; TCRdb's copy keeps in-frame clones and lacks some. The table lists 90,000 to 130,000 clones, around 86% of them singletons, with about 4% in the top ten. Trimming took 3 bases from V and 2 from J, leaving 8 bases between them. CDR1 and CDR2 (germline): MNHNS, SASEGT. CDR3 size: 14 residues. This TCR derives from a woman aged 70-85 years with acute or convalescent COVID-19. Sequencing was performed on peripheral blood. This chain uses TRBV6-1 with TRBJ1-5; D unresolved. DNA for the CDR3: TGTGCCAGCAGTGATTTGGCGGGCAATCAGCCCCAGCATTTT. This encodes CASSDLAGNQPQHF.